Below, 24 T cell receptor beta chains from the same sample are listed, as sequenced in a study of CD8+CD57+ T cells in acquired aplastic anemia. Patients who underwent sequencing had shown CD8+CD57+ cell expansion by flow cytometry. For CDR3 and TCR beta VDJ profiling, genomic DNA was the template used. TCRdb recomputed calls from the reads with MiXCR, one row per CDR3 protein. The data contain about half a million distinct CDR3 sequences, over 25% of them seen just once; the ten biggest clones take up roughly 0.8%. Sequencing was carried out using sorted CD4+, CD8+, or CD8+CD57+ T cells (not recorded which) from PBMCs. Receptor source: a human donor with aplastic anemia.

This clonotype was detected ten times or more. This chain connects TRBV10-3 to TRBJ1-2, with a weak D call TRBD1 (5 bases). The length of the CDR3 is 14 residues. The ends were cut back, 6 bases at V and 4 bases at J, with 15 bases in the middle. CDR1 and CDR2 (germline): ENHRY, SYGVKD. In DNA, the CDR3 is TGTGCCATCAGGGGAAACGGGGGGGGCTATGGCTACACCTTC. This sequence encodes CAIRGNGGGYGYTF.

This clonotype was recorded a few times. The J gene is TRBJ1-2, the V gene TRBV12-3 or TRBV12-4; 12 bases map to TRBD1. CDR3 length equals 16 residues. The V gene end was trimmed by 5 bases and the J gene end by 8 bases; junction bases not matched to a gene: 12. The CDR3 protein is CASSAPYRDRGRGYTF. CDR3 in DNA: TGTGCCAGCAGTGCTCCCTACCGGGACAGGGGGCGAGGCTACACCTTC.

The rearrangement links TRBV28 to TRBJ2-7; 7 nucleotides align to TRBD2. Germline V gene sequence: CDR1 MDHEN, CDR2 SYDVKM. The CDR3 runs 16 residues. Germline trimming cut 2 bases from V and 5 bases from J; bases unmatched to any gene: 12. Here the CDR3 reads CASSLSVGGPWDEQYF. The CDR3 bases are TGTGCCAGCAGTTTAAGCGTGGGAGGGCCTTGGGACGAGCAGTACTTC.

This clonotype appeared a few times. CDR3 nucleotides: TGTGCCAGCAGCGGGGACATAGAGACCCAGTACTTC. This gives the protein CASSGDIETQYF. V gene TRBV2 combines with J gene TRBJ2-5; a possible D gene is TRBD1 (6 bases). The CDR3 consists of 12 residues. Germline-derived CDR1 and CDR2 are SNHLY and FYNNEI. V was clipped by 6 bases and J by 4 bases, with 9 bases between them.

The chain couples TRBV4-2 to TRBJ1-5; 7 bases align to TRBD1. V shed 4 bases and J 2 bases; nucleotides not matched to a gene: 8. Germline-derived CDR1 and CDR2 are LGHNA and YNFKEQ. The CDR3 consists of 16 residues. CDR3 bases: TGTGCCAGCAGCCTAGAACAGGGGTTGGGCAATCAGCCCCAGCATTTT. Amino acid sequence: CASSLEQGLGNQPQHF.

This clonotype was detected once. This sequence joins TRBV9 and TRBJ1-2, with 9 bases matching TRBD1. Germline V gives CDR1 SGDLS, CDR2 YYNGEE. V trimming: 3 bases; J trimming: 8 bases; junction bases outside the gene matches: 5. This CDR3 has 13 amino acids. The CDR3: CASSEGDRDGYTF. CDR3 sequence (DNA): TGTGCCAGCAGCGAGGGGGACAGGGACGGCTACACCTTC.

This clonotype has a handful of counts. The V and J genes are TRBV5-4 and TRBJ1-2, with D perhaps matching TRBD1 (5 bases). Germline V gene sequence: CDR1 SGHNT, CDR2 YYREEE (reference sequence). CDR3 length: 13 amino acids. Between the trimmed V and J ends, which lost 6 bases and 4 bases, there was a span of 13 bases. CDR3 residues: CASTRDSVYGYTF. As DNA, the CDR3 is TGTGCCAGCACCCGGGACTCTGTCTATGGCTACACCTTC. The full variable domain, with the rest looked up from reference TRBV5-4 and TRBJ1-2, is ETGVTQSPTHLIKTRGQQVTLRCSSQSGHNTVSWYQQALGQGPQFIFQYYREEENGRGNFPPRFSGLQFPNYSSELNVNALELDDSALYLCASTRDSVYGYTFGSGTRLTVV.

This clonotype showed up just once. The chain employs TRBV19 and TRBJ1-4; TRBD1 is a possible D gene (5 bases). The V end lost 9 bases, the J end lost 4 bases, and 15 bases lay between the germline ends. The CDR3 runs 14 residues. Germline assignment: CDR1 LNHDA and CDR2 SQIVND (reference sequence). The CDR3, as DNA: TGTGCCAGCCGCAGGGATAACTATAATGAAAAACTGTTTTTT. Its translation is CASRRDNYNEKLFF.

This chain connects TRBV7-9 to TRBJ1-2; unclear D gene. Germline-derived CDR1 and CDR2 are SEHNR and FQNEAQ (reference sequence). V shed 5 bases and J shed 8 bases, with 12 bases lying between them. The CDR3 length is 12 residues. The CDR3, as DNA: TGTGCCAGCAGCCAAGACCGGGAAGGCTACACCTTC. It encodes CASSQDREGYTF.

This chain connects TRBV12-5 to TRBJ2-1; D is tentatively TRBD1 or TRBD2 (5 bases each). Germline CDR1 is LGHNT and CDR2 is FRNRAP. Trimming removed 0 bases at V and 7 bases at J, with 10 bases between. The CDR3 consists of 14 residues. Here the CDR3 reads CASGLVGGSNEQFF. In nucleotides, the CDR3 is TGTGCTAGTGGTTTGGTTGGGGGTAGTAATGAGCAGTTCTTC.

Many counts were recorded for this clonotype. The chain's CDR3 is CASSVTQGTEAFF. The CDR3 DNA sequence: TGTGCCAGCAGCGTCACTCAGGGCACTGAAGCTTTCTTT. V gene TRBV9 combines with J gene TRBJ1-1, with D maybe TRBD1 (5 bases). Deletions cut 2 bases from V and 4 bases from J, with 9 bases between. The germline V gene has CDR1 SGDLS and CDR2 YYNGEE. The length of the CDR3 is 13 residues. Complete variable domain (other parts from reference TRBV9 and TRBJ1-1): DSGVTQTPKHLITATGQRVTLRCSPRSGDLSVYWYQQSLDQGLQFLIQYYNGEERAKGNILERFSAQQFPDLHSELNLSSLELGDSALYFCASSVTQGTEAFFGQGTRLTVV.

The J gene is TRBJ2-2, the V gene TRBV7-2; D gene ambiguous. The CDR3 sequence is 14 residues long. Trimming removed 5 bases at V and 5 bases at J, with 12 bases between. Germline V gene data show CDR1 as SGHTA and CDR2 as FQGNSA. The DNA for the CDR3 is TGTGCCAGCAGCCACGGTGTGGGGACCGGGGAGCTGTTTTTT. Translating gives CASSHGVGTGELFF. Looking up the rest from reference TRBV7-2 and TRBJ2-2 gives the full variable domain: GAGVSQSPSNKVTEKGKDVELRCDPISGHTALYWYRQSLGQGLEFLIYFQGNSAPDKSGLPSDRFSAERTGGSVSTLTIQRTQQEDSAVYLCASSHGVGTGELFFGEGSRLTVL.

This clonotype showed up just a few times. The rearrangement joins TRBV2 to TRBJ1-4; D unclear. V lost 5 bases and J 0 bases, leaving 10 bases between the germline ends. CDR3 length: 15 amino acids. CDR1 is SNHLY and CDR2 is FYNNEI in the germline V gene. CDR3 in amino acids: CASSLRSATNEKLFF. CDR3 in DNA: TGTGCCAGCAGTCTCCGAAGTGCAACTAATGAAAAACTGTTTTTT.

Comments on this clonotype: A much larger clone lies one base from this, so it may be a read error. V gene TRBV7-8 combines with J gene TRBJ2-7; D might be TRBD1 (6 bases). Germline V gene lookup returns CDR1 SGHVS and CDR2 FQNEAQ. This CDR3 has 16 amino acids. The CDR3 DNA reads TGTGTCAGCAGCTTAGGACCCCCGGGACAAGGCTACGAGCAGTACTTC. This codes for CVSSLGPPGQGYEQYF.

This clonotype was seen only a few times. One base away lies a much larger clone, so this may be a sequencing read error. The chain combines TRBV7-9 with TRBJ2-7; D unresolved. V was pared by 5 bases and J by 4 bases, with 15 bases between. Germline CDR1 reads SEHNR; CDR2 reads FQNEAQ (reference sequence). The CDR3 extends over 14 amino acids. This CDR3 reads CASSARKVGYEQYF. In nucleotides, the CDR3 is TGTGCCAGCAGCGCCAGGAAGGTCGGATACGAGCAGTACTTC.

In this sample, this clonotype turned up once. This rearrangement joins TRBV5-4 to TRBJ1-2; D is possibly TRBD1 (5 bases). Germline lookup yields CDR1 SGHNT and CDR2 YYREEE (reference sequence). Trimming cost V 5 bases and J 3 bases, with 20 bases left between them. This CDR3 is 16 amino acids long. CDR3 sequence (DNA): TGTGCCAGCAGTCTTAAGGGGAGCGAATCTCACTATGGCTACACCTTC. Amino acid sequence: CASSLKGSESHYGYTF.

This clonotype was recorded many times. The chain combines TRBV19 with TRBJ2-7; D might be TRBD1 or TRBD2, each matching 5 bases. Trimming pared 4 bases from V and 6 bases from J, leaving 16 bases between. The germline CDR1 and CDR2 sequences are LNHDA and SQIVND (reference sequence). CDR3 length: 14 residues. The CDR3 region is CASSRSQGVAEQYF. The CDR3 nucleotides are TGTGCCAGTAGTAGGTCGCAGGGAGTGGCCGAGCAGTACTTC.

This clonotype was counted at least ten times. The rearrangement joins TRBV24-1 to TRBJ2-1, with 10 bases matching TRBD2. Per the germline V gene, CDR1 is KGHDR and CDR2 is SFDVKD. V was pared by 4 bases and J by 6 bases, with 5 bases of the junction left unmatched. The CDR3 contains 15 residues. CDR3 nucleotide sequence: TGTGCCACCAGTGACCCTAGCGGGAGTACCAATGAGCAGTTCTTC. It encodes CATSDPSGSTNEQFF.

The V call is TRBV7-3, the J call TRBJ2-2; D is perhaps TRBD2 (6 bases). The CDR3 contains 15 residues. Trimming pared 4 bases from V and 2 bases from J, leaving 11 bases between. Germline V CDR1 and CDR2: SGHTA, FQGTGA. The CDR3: CASSSGGVNTGELFF. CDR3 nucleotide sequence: TGTGCCAGCAGCTCCGGCGGGGTTAACACCGGGGAGCTGTTTTTT.

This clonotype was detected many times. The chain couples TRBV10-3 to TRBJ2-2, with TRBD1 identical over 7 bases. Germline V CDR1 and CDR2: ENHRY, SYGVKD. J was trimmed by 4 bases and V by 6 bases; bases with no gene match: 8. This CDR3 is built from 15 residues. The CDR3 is CAIRDGTVATGELFF. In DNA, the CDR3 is TGTGCCATCAGGGACGGGACAGTTGCCACCGGGGAGCTGTTTTTT.

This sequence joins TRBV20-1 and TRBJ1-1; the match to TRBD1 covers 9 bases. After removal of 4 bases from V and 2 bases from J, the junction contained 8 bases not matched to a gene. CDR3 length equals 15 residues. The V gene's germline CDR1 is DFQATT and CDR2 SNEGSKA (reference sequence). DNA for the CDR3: TGCAGTGCTACAGGGACAGGGAGGTTCAACACTGAAGCTTTCTTT. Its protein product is CSATGTGRFNTEAFF.

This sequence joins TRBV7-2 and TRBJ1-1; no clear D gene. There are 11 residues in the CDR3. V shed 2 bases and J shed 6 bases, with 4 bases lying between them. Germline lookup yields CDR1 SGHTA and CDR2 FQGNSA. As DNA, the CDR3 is TGTGCCAGCAGCTTATCGTCTGAAGCTTTCTTT. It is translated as CASSLSSEAFF.

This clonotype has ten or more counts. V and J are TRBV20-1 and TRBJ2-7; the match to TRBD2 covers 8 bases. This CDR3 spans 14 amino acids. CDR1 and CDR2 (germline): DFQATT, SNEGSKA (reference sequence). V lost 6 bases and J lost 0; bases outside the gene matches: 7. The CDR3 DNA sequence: TGCAGTGCCACGGGGGGGGGAAGCTCCTACGAGCAGTACTTC. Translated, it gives CSATGGGSSYEQYF.

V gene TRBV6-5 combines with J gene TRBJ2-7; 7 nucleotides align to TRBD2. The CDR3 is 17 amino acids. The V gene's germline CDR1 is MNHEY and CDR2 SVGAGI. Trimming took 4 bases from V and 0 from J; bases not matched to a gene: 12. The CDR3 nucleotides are TGTGCCAGCAGTTCAGGTTCCGGAACTAGCGACTCCTACGAGCAGTACTTC. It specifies CASSSGSGTSDSYEQYF.